These T cell receptor beta chains were read from a single sample in a study of PD-L1 blockade in urothelial cancer. Produced via immunoSEQ multiplex PCR; TCRdb's table is partial and in-frame only. The data contain roughly 45,000 clones, around nine tenths of them seen just once; the ten biggest clones take up roughly 8.2%. The sequences come from PBMCs, collected around atezolizumab (anti-PD-L1) treatment. All receptors come from a man aged 55 to 69 with urothelial cancer. Both conserved end residues are part of each CDR3. D genes are given only for firm matches. Some rows mark clone size as missing; the rest say once, few, many or name a class of expanded clone.

j_call	v_call	d_call	clone_size	cdr3_aa	cdr3_nt
TRBJ2-1	TRBV5-1	TRBD2	-	CASSLVPGGLSNEQFF	TGCGCCAGCAGCTTGGTTCCGGGGGGGCTCTCCAATGAGCAGTTCTTC
TRBJ1-6	TRBV6-5	TRBD1	-	CASRPRGSYNSPLHF	TGTGCCAGCAGACCCAGGGGGTCCTATAATTCACCCCTCCACTTT
TRBJ1-4	TRBV6-1	-	-	CASSGDSGETNEKLFF	TGTGCCAGCAGTGGCGACTCAGGGGAAACCAATGAAAAACTGTTTTTT
TRBJ1-2	TRBV30	-	-	CAWISFEGGYTF	TGTGCCTGGATCTCCTTCGAGGGTGGCTACACCTTC
TRBJ2-1	TRBV19	-	-	CASMTPGEQFF	TGTGCCAGTATGACACCCGGTGAGCAGTTCTTC
TRBJ1-3	TRBV2	-	-	CASSVFGGRGSGNTIYF	TGTGCCAGCAGTGTATTTGGTGGACGGGGCTCTGGAAACACCATATATTTT
TRBJ2-1	TRBV5-1	-	-	CASSPGTNWGNEQFF	TGCGCCAGCAGCCCCGGGACAAACTGGGGCAATGAGCAGTTCTTC
TRBJ2-7	TRBV30	TRBD1	-	CAWTTDRGSYEQYF	TGTGCCTGGACCACGGACAGGGGTTCCTACGAGCAGTACTTC
TRBJ2-7	TRBV11-3	TRBD1	once	CASSFRGRRNEQYF	TGTGCCAGCAGCTTCAGGGGGCGCAGGAACGAGCAGTACTTC
TRBJ1-4	TRBV5-1	TRBD1	-	CASSLGTGAEEKLFF	TGCGCCAGCAGCCTCGGGACAGGGGCTGAGGAAAAACTGTTTTTT
TRBJ1-2	TRBV6-5	-	-	CASSRTLQGGGGYTF	TGTGCCAGCAGTAGGACATTACAGGGTGGTGGTGGCTACACCTTC
TRBJ2-2	TRBV6-5	TRBD1	-	CASSWDRGLTGELFF	TGTGCCAGCAGTTGGGACAGGGGGCTCACCGGGGAGCTGTTTTTT
TRBJ1-4	TRBV6-9	TRBD1	-	CASSYGQGGDEKLFF	TGTGCCAGCAGTTACGGACAGGGAGGAGATGAAAAACTGTTTTTT
TRBJ1-4	TRBV2	-	-	CASSENSFEKLFF	TGTGCCAGCAGTGAAAATAGCTTTGAAAAACTGTTTTTT
TRBJ1-5	TRBV19	-	-	CASSIDRHQPQHF	TGTGCCAGTAGTATAGATCGTCATCAGCCCCAGCATTTT
TRBJ1-1	TRBV6-5	TRBD1	medium-sized	CASRFGTGSEAFF	TGTGCCAGCAGATTTGGGACAGGCTCTGAAGCTTTCTTT
TRBJ2-3	TRBV11-2	TRBD2	-	CASRRLAGGLTDTQYF	TGTGCCAGCAGAAGACTAGCGGGGGGGCTCACAGATACGCAGTATTTT
TRBJ1-2	TRBV7-2	TRBD1	-	CASSLPGGGYGYTF	TGTGCCAGCAGCTTACCAGGGGGCGGCTATGGCTACACCTTC
TRBJ1-2	TRBV19	-	once	CASSIQEGYGYTF	TGTGCCAGTAGTATACAGGAGGGCTATGGCTACACCTTC